This T cell receptor (beta chain) was recorded in a study of CD8+CD57+ T cells in acquired aplastic anemia. Whole-study context: Average DNA yield from sorted CD4+ and CD8+ cells was around 3 ug.

Patients picked for sequencing had shown CD8+CD57+ cell expansion detected by flow cytometry. There was no therapy given to any patient before the blood sampling took place. As regards this clonotype: Antigen specificity is unknown.

Overall study results and limits: CD8+ Simpson's diversity showed no significant patient-control difference.

Germline V gives CDR1 SGHVS, CDR2 FQNEAQ. Trimming shortened V by 4 bases and J by 6 bases, and 15 bases separated the two germline ends. The CDR3 extends over 14 amino acids. For CDR3 and TCR beta VDJ profiling, genomic DNA was the template used. TCRdb fed the reads into MiXCR, producing one record per CDR3 protein. The sample consists of over 150,000 distinct CDR3 sequences, 40% to 55% of them appearing once. This receptor was taken from a human donor with aplastic anemia. Sequenced material: sorted CD4+, CD8+, or CD8+CD57+ T cells (not recorded which) from PBMCs. The chain uses TRBV7-8 and TRBJ1-2; weak D call: TRBD1 (5 bases). The CDR3 DNA is TGTGCCAGCAGCTCAGGGTTGCGGCGGGATGGCTACACCTTC. Protein product: CASSSGLRRDGYTF.